The source of this T cell receptor beta chain is a study of cytomegalovirus exposure and HLA in healthy donors. Broader study findings: CMV serostatus was the only immune exposure information that was available.

Worth noting for this clone: As yet, its antigen is unknown.

The CDR3 length is 14 residues. The V gene end was trimmed by 4 bases and the J gene end by 10 bases; junction bases not matched to a gene: 12. Looked up from germline, CDR1 is GTSNPN and CDR2 is SVGIG (reference sequence). The PCR contained 60 Vbeta and 13 Jbeta primers. The repertoire was sequenced with immunoSEQ multiplex PCR; TCRdb's copy has only in-frame clones and lacks some. This sample carries roughly 160,000 clones, around 80% of them seen once, and the ten largest clones take 2.1%. The sequenced sample consisted of PBMCs. This clonotype was obtained from a man aged 40-50 years in good health and CMV-seronegative. The chain couples TRBV30 to TRBJ2-1; 8 bases match TRBD2. CDR3 nucleotides: TGTGCCTGGACGACTAGCGATTCGGCCGGAGAGCAGTTCTTC. Its translation: CAWTTSDSAGEQFF.